This T cell receptor (beta chain) was recovered during a study of T cells in Graves' hyperthyroidism and ophthalmopathy. Study-wide findings and caveats: Researchers found most expanded thyroid clonotypes above 0.001 in blood as well.

This clonotype was counted at least ten times. Its antigen is not known. The source material, RNA transcripts, was used to amplify TCR beta CDR3 regions. The HTBI primer set drove a first-round RT-PCR of the TCR CDR3. TCRdb recomputed calls from the multiplex PCR reads with MiXCR, one row per CDR3 protein. The data contain 250,000 or so distinct CDR3 sequences, over 15% of them singletons. This CDR3 is built from 15 residues. V lost 8 bases to trimming and J lost 5 bases, with 18 bases between them. CDR1 MGHDK and CDR2 SYGVNS come from the germline V gene. The clonotype was recovered from a woman aged 18-35 years with Graves' ophthalmopathy. The sample taken for sequencing was blood. J is TRBJ1-4 and V is TRBV25-1, with D tentatively TRBD1 (5 bases). As DNA, the CDR3 is TGTGCCAGCCGGAGCGGGGCAAGGGGCAATGAAAAACTGTTTTTT. Amino acids: CASRSGARGNEKLFF. The variable domain in full, completed from reference TRBV25-1 and TRBJ1-4, reads EADIYQTPRYLVIGTGKKITLECSQTMGHDKMYWYQQDPGMELHLIHYSYGVNSTEKGDLSSESTVSRIRTEHFPLTLESARPSHTSQYLCASRSGARGNEKLFFGSGTQLSVL.